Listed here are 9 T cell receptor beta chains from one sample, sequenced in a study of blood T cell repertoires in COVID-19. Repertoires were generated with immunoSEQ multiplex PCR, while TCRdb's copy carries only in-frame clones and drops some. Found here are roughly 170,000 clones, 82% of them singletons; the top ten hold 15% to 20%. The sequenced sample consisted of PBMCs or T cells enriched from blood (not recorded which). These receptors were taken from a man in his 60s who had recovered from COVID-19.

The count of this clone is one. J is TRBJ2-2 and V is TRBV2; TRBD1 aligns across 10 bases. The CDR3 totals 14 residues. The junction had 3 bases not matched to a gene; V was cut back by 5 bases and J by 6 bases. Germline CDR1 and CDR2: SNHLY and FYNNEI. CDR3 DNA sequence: TGTGCCAGCAGTCCGGACAGGGGGGCCGGGGAGCTGTTTTTT. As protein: CASSPDRGAGELFF.

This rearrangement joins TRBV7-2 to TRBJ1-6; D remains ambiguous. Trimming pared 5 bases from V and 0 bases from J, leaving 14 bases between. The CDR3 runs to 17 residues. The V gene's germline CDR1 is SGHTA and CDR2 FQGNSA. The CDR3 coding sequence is TGTGCCAGCAGCACTAGTACCAGGAGCTCCTATAATTCACCCCTCCACTTT. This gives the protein CASSTSTRSSYNSPLHF.

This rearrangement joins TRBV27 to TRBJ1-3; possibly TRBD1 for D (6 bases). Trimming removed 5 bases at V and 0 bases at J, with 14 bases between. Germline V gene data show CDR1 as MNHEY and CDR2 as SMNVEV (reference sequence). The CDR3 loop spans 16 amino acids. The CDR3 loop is CASSRKGVDSGNTIYF. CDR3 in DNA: TGTGCCAGCAGTCGTAAGGGGGTAGACTCTGGAAACACCATATATTTT.

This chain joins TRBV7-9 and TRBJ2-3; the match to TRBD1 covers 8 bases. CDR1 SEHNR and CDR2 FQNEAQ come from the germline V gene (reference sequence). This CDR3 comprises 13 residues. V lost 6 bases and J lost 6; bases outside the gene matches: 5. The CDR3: CASSLTGADTQYF. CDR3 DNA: TGTGCCAGCAGTTTGACAGGGGCCGATACGCAGTATTTT.

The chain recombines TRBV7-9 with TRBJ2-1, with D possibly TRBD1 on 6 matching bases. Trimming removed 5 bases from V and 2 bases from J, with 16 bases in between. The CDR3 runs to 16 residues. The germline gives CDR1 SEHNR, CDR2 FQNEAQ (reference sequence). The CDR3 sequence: CASSAAGTSAYNEQFF. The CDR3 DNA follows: TGTGCCAGCAGCGCGGCCGGGACAAGCGCCTACAATGAGCAGTTCTTC.

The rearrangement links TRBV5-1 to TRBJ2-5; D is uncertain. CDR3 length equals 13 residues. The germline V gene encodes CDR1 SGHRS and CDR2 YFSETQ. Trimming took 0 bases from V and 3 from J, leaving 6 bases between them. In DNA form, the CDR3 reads TGCGCCAGCAGCTTGGCGCCAGAAGAGACCCAGTACTTC. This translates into CASSLAPEETQYF.

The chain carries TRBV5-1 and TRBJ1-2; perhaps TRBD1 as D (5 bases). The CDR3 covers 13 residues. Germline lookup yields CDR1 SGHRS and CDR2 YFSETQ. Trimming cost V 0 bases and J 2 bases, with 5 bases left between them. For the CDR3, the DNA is TGCGCCAGCAGCTTGGACAGGAACTATGGCTACACCTTC. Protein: CASSLDRNYGYTF.

The CDR3 sequence is CASSLWRGPGGEQFF. DNA for the CDR3: TGTGCCAGCAGCTTATGGAGGGGGCCCGGTGGTGAGCAGTTCTTC. The J gene is TRBJ2-1, the V gene TRBV7-9; D is possibly TRBD1 (7 bases). CDR1 is SEHNR and CDR2 is FQNEAQ in the germline V gene (reference sequence). The CDR3 extends over 15 amino acids. V was clipped by 2 bases and J by 9 bases, with 17 bases between them.

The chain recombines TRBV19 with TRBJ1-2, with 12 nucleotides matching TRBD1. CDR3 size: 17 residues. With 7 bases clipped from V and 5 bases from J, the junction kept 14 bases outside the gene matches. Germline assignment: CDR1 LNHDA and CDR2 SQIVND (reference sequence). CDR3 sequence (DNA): TGTGCCAGTAAAAATCGGGACAGGGGGCGTCGGGGATATGGCTACACCTTC. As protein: CASKNRDRGRRGYGYTF.